This T cell receptor (beta chain) derives from a study of T-cell memory formation after mild COVID-19. This clonotype was seen a handful of times. Its antigen is undetermined. Per the germline V gene, CDR1 is DFQATT and CDR2 is SNEGSKA (reference sequence). The CDR3 sequence is 15 residues long. Trimming at V came to 0 bases and at J to 4 bases, leaving 6 bases not matched to a gene. TCRdb fed the 5' RACE reads into MiXCR, producing one record per CDR3 protein. The repertoire includes 60,000 to 65,000 distinct CDR3 sequences, 9.3% of them detected once, and 1.1% sits in the top ten. General study results and limits: CD4/CD8 balance held among clones contracting day 15 to 85, and later expanders leaned CD4+. That cross-reactive memory joined was suggested by some responding clones appearing in pre-infection memory.

The chain has TRBV20-1 and TRBJ2-3; 8 bases fit TRBD2. This clonotype was sampled from a man aged 18 to 29 who had mild COVID-19 (a few samples of this study predate the infection). Cell type and time point are not known. Sequenced material: PBMCs or a T cell subset sorted from them (not recorded which). The CDR3: CSAREAGLDSDTQYF. In nucleotides, the CDR3 is TGCAGTGCTAGAGAGGCGGGACTAGACTCAGATACGCAGTATTTT.